The T cell receptor (beta chain) under discussion was sequenced for a study of monozygotic twins with inflammatory bowel disease. cDNA for TCRalpha and TCRbeta was amplified by nested PCRs of 15 to 20 then around 9 cycles. TCRdb reprocessed the 5' RACE reads; each CDR3 protein has one entry and no DNA is given. This sample's table reports some 330,000 distinct CDR3 sequences. Concerning this clonotype: Its antigen is not known.

Whole-study results and caveats: A reduction in TCRbeta diversity (inverse Simpson) was seen in IBD patients relative to healthy co-twins.

The V gene's germline CDR1 is DFQATT and CDR2 SNEGSKA (reference sequence). This CDR3 has 19 residues. Whole blood served as the source of total RNA, and no T cell sorting took place. Input material: blood. This clonotype was sampled from a human donor with ulcerative colitis or Crohn's disease, or a healthy co-twin of an affected twin (not recorded which). The chain employs TRBV20-1 and TRBJ2-1; lacking DNA, the TRBD1 call made by TCRdb goes unchecked. The CDR3 sequence: CSARPRIATGRRSYNEQFF.